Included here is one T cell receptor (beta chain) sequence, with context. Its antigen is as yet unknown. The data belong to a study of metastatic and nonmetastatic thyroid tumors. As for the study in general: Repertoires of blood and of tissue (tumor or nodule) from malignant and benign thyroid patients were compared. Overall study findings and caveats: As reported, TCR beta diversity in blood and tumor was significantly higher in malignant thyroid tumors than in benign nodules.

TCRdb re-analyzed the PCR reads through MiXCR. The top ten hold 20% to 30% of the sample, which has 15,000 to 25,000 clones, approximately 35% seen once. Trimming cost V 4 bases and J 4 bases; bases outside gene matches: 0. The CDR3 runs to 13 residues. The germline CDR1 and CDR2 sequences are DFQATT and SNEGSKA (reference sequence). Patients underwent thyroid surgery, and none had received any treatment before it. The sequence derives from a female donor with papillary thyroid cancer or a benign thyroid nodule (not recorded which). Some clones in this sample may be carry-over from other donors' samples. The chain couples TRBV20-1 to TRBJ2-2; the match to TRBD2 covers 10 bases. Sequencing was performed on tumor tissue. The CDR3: CSATSGSTGELFF. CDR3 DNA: TGCAGTGCTACTAGCGGGAGCACCGGGGAGCTGTTTTTT.